The 18 T cell receptor beta chains reported below all come from one sample, sequenced in a study of cytomegalovirus exposure and HLA in healthy donors. It was with 60 Vbeta and 13 Jbeta primers that the PCR ran. The assay was immunoSEQ multiplex PCR, and TCRdb's table has in-frame clones only and misses some. The profile covers 100,000 or so clones, with over 60% appearing a single time and approximately 8.2% taken by the ten largest. The sequencing input was PBMCs. Every receptor here comes from a man between 40 and 49 years old in good health and CMV-seropositive.

V gene TRBV27 combines with J gene TRBJ2-5; TRBD1 might be the D (7 bases). The germline V and J ends were trimmed by 6 bases and 4 bases, with 18 bases remaining between them. This CDR3 spans 15 amino acids. Germline V gives CDR1 MNHEY, CDR2 SMNVEV (reference sequence). This CDR3 reads CASSRDSVGGETQYF. The CDR3, as DNA: TGTGCCAGCAGCCGGGACAGCGTGGGGGGAGAGACCCAGTACTTC.

This clone was seen only once. The V call is TRBV7-8, the J call TRBJ1-5; no clear D gene. The ends were cut back, 1 base at V and 2 bases at J, with 12 bases in the middle. The CDR3 is made up of 16 amino acids. Germline V gene sequence: CDR1 SGHVS, CDR2 FQNEAQ. The CDR3 loop reads CASSLEGVRGNQPQHF. The CDR3 DNA sequence: TGTGCCAGCAGCTTAGAGGGTGTGAGGGGCAATCAGCCCCAGCATTTT.

The chain recombines TRBV5-5 with TRBJ2-7; D uncertain. This CDR3 is built from 16 residues. Between the trimmed V and J ends, which lost 2 bases and 3 bases, there was a span of 18 bases. Germline CDR1 and CDR2: SGHKS and YYEKEE (reference sequence). CDR3 nucleotides: TGTGCCAGCAGCTTATACGGCGGAATGTCCTACTACGAGCAGTACTTC. Its protein is CASSLYGGMSYYEQYF. Based on the CDR3 plus reference TRBV5-5 and TRBJ2-7, the full variable domain is DAGVTQSPTHLIKTRGQQVTLRCSPISGHKSVSWYQQVLGQGPQFIFQYYEKEERGRGNFPDRFSARQFPNYSSELNVNALLLGDSALYLCASSLYGGMSYYEQYFGPGTRLTVT.

CDR3 DNA sequence: TGTGCCAGTAACCCGGGGACTGAAGCTTTCTTT. Amino acid sequence: CASNPGTEAFF. The gene calls are TRBV19 and TRBJ1-1; D call uncertain. The V and J ends lost 7 bases and 5 bases respectively, with 8 bases between them. Germline V gives CDR1 LNHDA, CDR2 SQIVND (reference sequence). The CDR3 is 11 residues long.

This chain connects TRBV6-1 to TRBJ2-7, with TRBD2 as a possible D gene (6 bases). Germline CDR1 is MNHNS and CDR2 is SASEGT. The V end was cut by 6 bases, the J end by 2 bases, with 14 bases between. This CDR3 has 14 residues. The CDR3, as DNA: TGTGCCAGCAGAAGGGAGGTCTCAACCTACGAGCAGTACTTC. Translation: CASRREVSTYEQYF.

This clone was counted a single time. The chain links TRBV2 to TRBJ2-5; 12 bases agree with TRBD2. CDR1 and CDR2 (germline): SNHLY, FYNNEI. The CDR3 sequence is 16 residues long. V dropped 3 bases and J dropped 4; count of bases not matched to a gene: 6. Here the CDR3 DNA reads TGTGCCAGCAGTGAGCGGACTAGCGGGAAGGGAGAGACCCAGTACTTC. As protein: CASSERTSGKGETQYF.

The chain links TRBV5-6 to TRBJ2-1, with TRBD2 as a possible D gene (6 bases). The CDR3 spans 15 residues. Per the germline V gene, CDR1 is SGHDT and CDR2 is YYEEEE. The V end lost 0 bases, the J end lost 6 bases, and 13 bases lay between the germline ends. The CDR3, as DNA: TGTGCCAGCAGCTTGGAAACTAGCTATTTCAATGAGCAGTTCTTC. Translating gives CASSLETSYFNEQFF. The whole variable domain, filled in from reference TRBV5-6 and TRBJ2-1, reads DAGVTQSPTHLIKTRGQQVTLRCSPKSGHDTVSWYQQALGQGPQFIFQYYEEEERQRGNFPDRFSGHQFPNYSSELNVNALLLGDSALYLCASSLETSYFNEQFFGPGTRLTVL.

The chain uses TRBV19 and TRBJ1-2; D ambiguous. In germline, CDR1 is LNHDA, CDR2 SQIVND (reference sequence). This CDR3 is 15 amino acids long. V was trimmed by 1 base and J by 5 bases, leaving 14 bases between them. CDR3 bases: TGTGCCAGTAGTATAGGGGCGGGTGGAGGGTATGGCTACACCTTC. Encoded protein: CASSIGAGGGYGYTF.

V usage is TRBV4-1 and J usage is TRBJ2-2; no reliable D call. Trimming stripped 6 bases from V and 7 bases from J, with 24 bases between. Germline assignment: CDR1 MGHRA and CDR2 YSYEKL. The CDR3 runs 17 residues. This chain's CDR3 is CASSPRSTVERGGELFF. The CDR3 DNA is TGCGCCAGCAGTCCTAGATCGACTGTCGAACGAGGCGGGGAGCTGTTTTTT.

This chain uses TRBV14 with TRBJ1-2; no clear D gene. Trimming stripped 0 bases from V and 0 bases from J, with 8 bases between. The CDR3 loop spans 15 amino acids. Germline assignment: CDR1 SGHDN and CDR2 FVKESK. CDR3 loop: CASSQDPEANYGYTF. The CDR3 DNA reads TGTGCCAGCAGCCAAGATCCAGAAGCTAACTATGGCTACACCTTC. Combining the CDR3 with reference TRBV14 and TRBJ1-2 gives the whole variable domain EAGVTQFPSHSVIEKGQTVTLRCDPISGHDNLYWYRRVMGKEIKFLLHFVKESKQDESGMPNNRFLAERTGGTYSTLKVQPAELEDSGVYFCASSQDPEANYGYTFGSGTRLTVV.

This chain connects TRBV19 to TRBJ1-1; D not certain. CDR1 is LNHDA and CDR2 is SQIVND in the germline V gene (reference sequence). V was cut by 4 bases and J by 5 bases, with 5 bases left in between. The length of the CDR3 is 11 residues. The CDR3 sequence is CASSRRTEAFF. Written as DNA, the CDR3 is TGTGCCAGTAGTAGGAGGACTGAAGCTTTCTTT.

In this sample, this clone turned up a few times. The rearrangement links TRBV19 to TRBJ1-1; 9 bases agree with TRBD1. Trimming cost V 0 bases and J 5 bases; bases outside gene matches: 13. The CDR3 has 18 amino acids. Per the germline V gene, CDR1 is LNHDA and CDR2 is SQIVND (reference sequence). CDR3 coding DNA: TGTGCCAGTAGTATAGATCCCAATAAACAGGGGGCAATGACTGAAGCTTTCTTT. Translating gives CASSIDPNKQGAMTEAFF.

This clone has only one observation. The chain carries TRBV2 and TRBJ1-5; TRBD1 matches 7 bases. Trimming at V came to 7 bases and at J to 3 bases, leaving 6 bases not matched to a gene. CDR3 size: 14 residues. Germline V CDR1 and CDR2: SNHLY, FYNNEI. The CDR3 protein is CASMTDRVNQPQHF. The CDR3 DNA reads as TGTGCCAGCATGACTGACAGGGTCAATCAGCCCCAGCATTTT.

The V call is TRBV4-2, the J call TRBJ2-5; TRBD1 matches 9 bases. CDR1 is LGHNA and CDR2 is YNFKEQ in the germline V gene. V shed 4 bases and J 2 bases; nucleotides not matched to a gene: 11. The CDR3 loop spans 17 amino acids. CDR3 sequence (DNA): TGTGCCAGCAGCCGAGGAGGAACAGGGGGCGAACAAGAGACCCAGTACTTC. Amino acid sequence: CASSRGGTGGEQETQYF.

The rearrangement links TRBV14 to TRBJ2-5; possible D gene TRBD1, 5 bases. The CDR3 consists of 13 residues. Trimming took off 4 bases at V and 5 bases at J, with 11 bases between the two ends. The V gene's germline CDR1 is SGHDN and CDR2 FVKESK. The CDR3 DNA reads as TGTGCCAGCAGCCCAGGGTGGACGGAGACCCAGTACTTC. Translation gives CASSPGWTETQYF.

The genes are TRBV28 and TRBJ1-2; D possibly corresponds to TRBD1 (6 bases). This CDR3 region has 13 residues. Germline V gene data show CDR1 as MDHEN and CDR2 as SYDVKM. Trimming left V 4 bases short and J 3 bases short, with 9 bases between. CDR3 amino acids: CASSSTGHYGYTF. CDR3 bases: TGTGCCAGCAGTTCCACAGGGCACTATGGCTACACCTTC.

This clone was seen more than once but under ten times. The chain has TRBV5-6 and TRBJ2-1; 7 bases align to TRBD2. CDR1 SGHDT and CDR2 YYEEEE come from the germline V gene. V gave up 5 bases and J gave up 9 bases; unmatched junction bases: 11. The CDR3 contains 14 residues. As DNA, the CDR3 is TGTGCCAGCAGACAACACGGACTAGTGGGTGAGCAGTTCTTC. Translation gives CASRQHGLVGEQFF.

V is TRBV2 and J is TRBJ1-6; no firm D call. CDR3 length equals 12 residues. Germline V gene lookup returns CDR1 SNHLY and CDR2 FYNNEI. The V end was cut by 4 bases, the J end by 9 bases, with 7 bases between. The CDR3 DNA reads as TGTGCCAGCAGTGCGGCGGTTTCACCCCTCCACTTT. As protein: CASSAAVSPLHF. The full variable domain, with the rest looked up from reference TRBV2 and TRBJ1-6, is EPEVTQTPSHQVTQMGQEVILRCVPISNHLYFYWYRQILGQKVEFLVSFYNNEISEKSEIFDDQFSVERPDGSNFTLKIRSTKLEDSAMYFCASSAAVSPLHFGNGTRLTVT.